This T cell receptor beta chain comes out of a study of OX40 agonist ivuxolimab in advanced cancers. The germline V gene encodes CDR1 LNHDA and CDR2 SQIVND (reference sequence). The CDR3 runs 17 residues. The V and J ends lost 4 bases and 3 bases, in that order; junction bases with no gene match: 9. Generated by immunoSEQ multiplex PCR, the TCRdb table keeps only in-frame clones and is missing some. The data hold tens of thousands of clones, with under 90% observed a single time. The sample holds one count of this clone. Its antigen is still unknown. Study-wide results and caveats: On average, CD8+ T cells showed a greater number of expanded clones than CD4+.

This TCR was recovered from an adult with an advanced solid tumor such as melanoma, head and neck, liver or kidney cancer. Sequenced here: CD4+ or CD8+ T cells sorted from blood, sampled in a trial of the OX40 agonist ivuxolimab. This sequence joins TRBV19 and TRBJ1-5, with TRBD1 matching 10 bases. Here the CDR3 DNA reads TGTGCCAGTAGTAACTACCACGGGACAGGGGACAATCAGCCCCAGCATTTT. Translating gives CASSNYHGTGDNQPQHF.